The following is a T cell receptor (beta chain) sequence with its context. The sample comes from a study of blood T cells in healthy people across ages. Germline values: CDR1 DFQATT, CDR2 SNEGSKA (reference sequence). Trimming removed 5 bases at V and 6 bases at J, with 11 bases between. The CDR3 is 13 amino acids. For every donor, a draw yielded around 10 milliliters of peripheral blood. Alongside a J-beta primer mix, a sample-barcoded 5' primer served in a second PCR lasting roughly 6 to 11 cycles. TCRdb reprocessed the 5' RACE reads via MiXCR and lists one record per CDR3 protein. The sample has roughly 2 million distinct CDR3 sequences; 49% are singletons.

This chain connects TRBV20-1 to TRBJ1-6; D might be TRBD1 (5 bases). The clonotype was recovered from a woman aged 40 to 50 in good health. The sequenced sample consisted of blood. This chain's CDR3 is CSASGAGNSPLHF. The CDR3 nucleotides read TGCAGTGCTTCCGGGGCCGGTAATTCACCCCTCCACTTT.